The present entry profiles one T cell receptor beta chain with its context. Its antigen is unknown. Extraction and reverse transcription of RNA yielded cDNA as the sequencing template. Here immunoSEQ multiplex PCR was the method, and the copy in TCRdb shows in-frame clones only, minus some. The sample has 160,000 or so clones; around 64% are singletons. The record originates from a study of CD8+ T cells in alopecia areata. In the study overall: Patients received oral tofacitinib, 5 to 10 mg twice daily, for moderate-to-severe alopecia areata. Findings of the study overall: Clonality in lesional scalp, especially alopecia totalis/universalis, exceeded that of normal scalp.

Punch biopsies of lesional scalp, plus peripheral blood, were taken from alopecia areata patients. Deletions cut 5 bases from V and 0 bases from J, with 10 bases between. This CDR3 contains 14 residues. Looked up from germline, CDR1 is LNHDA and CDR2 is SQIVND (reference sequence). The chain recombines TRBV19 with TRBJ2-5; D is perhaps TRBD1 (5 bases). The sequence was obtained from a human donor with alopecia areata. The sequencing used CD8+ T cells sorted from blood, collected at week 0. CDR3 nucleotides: TGTGCCAGTAGTGCGACAGATAACCAAGAGACCCAGTACTTC. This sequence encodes CASSATDNQETQYF.